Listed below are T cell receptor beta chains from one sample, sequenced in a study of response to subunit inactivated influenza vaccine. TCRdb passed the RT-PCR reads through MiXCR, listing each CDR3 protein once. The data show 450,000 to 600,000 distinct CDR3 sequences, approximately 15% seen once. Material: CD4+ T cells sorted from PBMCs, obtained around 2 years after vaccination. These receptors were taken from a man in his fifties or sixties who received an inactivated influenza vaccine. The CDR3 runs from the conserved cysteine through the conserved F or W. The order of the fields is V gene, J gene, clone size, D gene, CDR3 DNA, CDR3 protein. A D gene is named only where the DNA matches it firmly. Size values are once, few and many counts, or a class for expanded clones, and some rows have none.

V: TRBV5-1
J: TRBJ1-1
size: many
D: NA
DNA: TGCGCCAGCAGGGTACATCAAGTAAACACTGAAGCTTTCTTT
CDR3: CASRVHQVNTEAFF

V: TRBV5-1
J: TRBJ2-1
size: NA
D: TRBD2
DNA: TGCGCCAGCAGCTTCGTACCTACTAGCGGGACGTACAATGAGCAGTTCTTC
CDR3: CASSFVPTSGTYNEQFF

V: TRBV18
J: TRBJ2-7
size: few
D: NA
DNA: TGTGCCAGCTCACCAATGGGACATCTGAACGAGCAGTACTTC
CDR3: CASSPMGHLNEQYF

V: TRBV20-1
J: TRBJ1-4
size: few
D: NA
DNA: TGCAGTGCCTCACAGGGTATAAATGAAAAACTGTTTTTT
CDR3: CSASQGINEKLFF

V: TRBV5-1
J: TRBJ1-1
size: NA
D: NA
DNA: TGCGCCAGCAGCTTGGGGCCAGAAAAGGACACTGAAGCTTTCTTT
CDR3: CASSLGPEKDTEAFF

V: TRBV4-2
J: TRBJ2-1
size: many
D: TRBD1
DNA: TGTGCCAGCAGCAAGGCCTGGACAGGGGTGAATGAGCAGTTCTTC
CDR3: CASSKAWTGVNEQFF

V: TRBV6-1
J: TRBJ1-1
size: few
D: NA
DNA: TGTGCCAGCAGTGAAGACGGGGCCTGGGTTTATGAAGCTTTCTTT
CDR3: CASSEDGAWVYEAFF

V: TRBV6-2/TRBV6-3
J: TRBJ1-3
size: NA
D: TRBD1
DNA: TGTGCCAGCAGTTACATCCCGGGGACAGGAGGAAACACCATATATTTT
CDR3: CASSYIPGTGGNTIYF

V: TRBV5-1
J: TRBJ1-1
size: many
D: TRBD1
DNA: TGCGCCAGCAGCGATTGGGGGACAGTTAACACTGAAGCTTTCTTT
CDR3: CASSDWGTVNTEAFF

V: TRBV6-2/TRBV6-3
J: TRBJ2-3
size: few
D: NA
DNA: TGTGCCAGTGGTCACCGGACAGATACGCAGTATTTT
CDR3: CASGHRTDTQYF

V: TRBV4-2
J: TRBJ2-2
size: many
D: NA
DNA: TGTGCCAGCAGCCAAGAGTGGAGGAGGGCCGGGGAGCTGTTTTTT
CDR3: CASSQEWRRAGELFF

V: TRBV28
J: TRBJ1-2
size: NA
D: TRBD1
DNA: TGTGCCAGCAGCGGACAGGGGGCTAACTATGGCTACACCTTC
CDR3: CASSGQGANYGYTF

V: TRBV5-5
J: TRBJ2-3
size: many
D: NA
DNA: TGTGCCAGCAGCCTCCTGACAGGAATTAGCACAGATACGCAGTATTTT
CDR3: CASSLLTGISTDTQYF

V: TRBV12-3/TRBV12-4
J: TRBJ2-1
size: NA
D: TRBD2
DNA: TGTGCCAGCAGTGCTGTCCTAGCGGGTGAGCAGTTCTTC
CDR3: CASSAVLAGEQFF

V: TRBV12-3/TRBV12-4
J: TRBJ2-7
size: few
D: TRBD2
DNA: TGTGCCAGCGTTGCGGGACTAGCGAGCTCCTACGAGCAGTACTTC
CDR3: CASVAGLASSYEQYF

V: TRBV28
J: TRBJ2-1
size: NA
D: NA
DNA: TGTGCCAGCAGCACGGCCTTGAATGAGCAGTTCTTC
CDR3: CASSTALNEQFF

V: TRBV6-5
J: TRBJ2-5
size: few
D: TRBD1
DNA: TGTGCCAGCAGTTACTCGGGACAGGGAAGGTCCGGGACCCAGTACTTC
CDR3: CASSYSGQGRSGTQYF

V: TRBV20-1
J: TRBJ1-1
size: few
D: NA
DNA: TGCAGTGCTAGAGAAGGCGGGAACACTGAAGCTTTCTTT
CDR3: CSAREGGNTEAFF

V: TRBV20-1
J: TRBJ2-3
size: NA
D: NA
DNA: TGCAGTGCTAATGCGGGATTAGATACGCAGTATTTT
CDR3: CSANAGLDTQYF

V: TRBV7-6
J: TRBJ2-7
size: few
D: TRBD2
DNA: TGTGCCAGCAGCTTAGAAACAGTAGCGGGGGGGTACGAGCAGTACTTC
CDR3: CASSLETVAGGYEQYF

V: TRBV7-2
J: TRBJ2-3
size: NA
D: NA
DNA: TGTGCCAGCCAACATTCCCCTACAGATACGCAGTATTTT
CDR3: CASQHSPTDTQYF